This T cell receptor (beta chain) originates from a study of liver allograft versus peripheral blood T cells. Study details: Repertoires from peripheral blood of liver transplant recipients were compared with those inside their transplanted livers.

Each CDR3 protein is one row after TCRdb ran MiXCR on the reads. Counted here are roughly 15,000 distinct CDR3 sequences, more than 20% occurring once; the ten biggest clones make up about 6%. V was cut by 3 bases and J by 6 bases, with 15 bases left in between. The CDR3 is made up of 13 amino acids. Per germline, CDR1 GTSNPN and CDR2 SVGIG (reference sequence). Study results and limitations: Intra-allograft T cell receptor repertoires in the liver reportedly differed from peripheral blood repertoires.

This clonotype was seen repeatedly, ten times or more. Its antigen is not identified. The TCR sequence derives from a human patient who had a liver transplant. Some T cells may have come from the graft donor. The V call is TRBV30, the J call TRBJ2-7; D gene uncertain. In nucleotides, the CDR3 is TGTGCCTGGAGAACAGAGGCTTGGGGCGAGCAGTACTTC. Protein: CAWRTEAWGEQYF.